This T cell receptor (beta chain) comes out of a study of breast tumors, draining lymph nodes, adjacent tissues. Whole-study results and caveats: Compared with basal-like, luminal-like tumors shared significantly more repertoire with nontumor tissue.

One entry per CDR3 protein, called by TCRdb with MiXCR from the multiplex PCR reads. The sample records over 200,000 distinct CDR3 sequences, roughly a third being singletons. This clonotype has at least ten counts. Antigen: not known. Axillary draining lymph nodes of breast cancer patients supplied the node samples. The source of this sequence is a female donor with breast cancer. Some clones in this sample may be carry-over from other donors' samples. The material sequenced was axillary lymph node tissue.

CDR3 in amino acids: CSAAGTPITDTQYF. The CDR3 DNA is TGCAGTGCCGCCGGGACTCCTATCACAGATACGCAGTATTTT. The gene calls are TRBV20-1 and TRBJ2-3, with D possibly TRBD2 on 6 matching bases. CDR1 is DFQATT, CDR2 SNEGSKA, per germline (reference sequence). The ends were cut back, 6 bases at V and 2 bases at J, with 15 bases in the middle. This CDR3 has 14 amino acids.